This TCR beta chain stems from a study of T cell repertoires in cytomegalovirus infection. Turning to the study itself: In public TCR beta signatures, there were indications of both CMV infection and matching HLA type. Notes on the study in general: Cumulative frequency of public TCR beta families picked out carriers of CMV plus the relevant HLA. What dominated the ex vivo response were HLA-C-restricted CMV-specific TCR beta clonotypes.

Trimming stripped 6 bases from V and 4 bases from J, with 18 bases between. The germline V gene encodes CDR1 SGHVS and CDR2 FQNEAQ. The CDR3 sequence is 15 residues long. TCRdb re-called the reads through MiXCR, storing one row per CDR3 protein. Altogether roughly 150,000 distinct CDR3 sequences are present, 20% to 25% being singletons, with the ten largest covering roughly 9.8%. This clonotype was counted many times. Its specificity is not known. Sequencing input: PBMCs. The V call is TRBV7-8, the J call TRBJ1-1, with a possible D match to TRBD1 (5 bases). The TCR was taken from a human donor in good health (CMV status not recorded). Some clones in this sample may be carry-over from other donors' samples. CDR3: CASRKAQWGVTEAFF. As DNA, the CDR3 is TGTGCCAGCAGAAAGGCCCAGTGGGGGGTCACTGAAGCTTTCTTT.